The T cell receptor (beta chain) described here comes from a study of T cell clonality in common variable immunodeficiency. Study-level findings and limits: Authors noted CVID clonality's cause needs subpopulation repertoire sequencing. Fewer deletions and N-nucleotide insertions were reportedly seen in common variable immunodeficiency TCR beta sequences. Compared with controls, CVID subjects had fewer shared TCRbeta clones.

Most patients and controls had Caucasian heritage. No CVID subject was ill or on immunomodulatory drugs when sampled. TCRdb's table, derived via immunoSEQ multiplex PCR, lists solely in-frame clones and lacks some. The sample is made up of under 40,000 clones, none counted only once. In regard to this clone: Its antigen is not identified. The read terminates 3 residues ahead of where the CDR3 ends, so the germline J gene completes it.

The germline V gene encodes CDR1 GTSNPN and CDR2 SVGIG (reference sequence). The CDR3 is made up of 13 amino acids. This clonotype was sampled from a human donor with common variable immunodeficiency. The V and J genes are TRBV30 and TRBJ1-2; 8 bases agree with TRBD1. Sequenced: peripheral blood mononuclear cells. The CDR3 sequence is CAWSVGAGGGYTF. The covered CDR3 bases are TGTGCCTGGAGTGTAGGGGCAGGGGGCGGC.